The 16 T cell receptor beta chains reported below all come from one sample, sequenced in a study of CD8 T cells in Susac syndrome. With random hexamers, reverse transcription was performed on roughly 0.5 to 1 ug of RNA. TCRdb reprocessed the immunoSEQ multiplex PCR reads with MiXCR, giving one entry per CDR3 protein. The sample includes about 100,000 distinct CDR3 sequences, nearly 97% of them seen just once. Sequencing input: CD8+ T cells from PBMCs. The receptors originated from a human donor with Susac syndrome.

This clonotype was found once. This sequence joins TRBV23-1 and TRBJ1-4; D is perhaps TRBD1 (5 bases). TRBV23-1 qualifies as an ORF whose function is uncertain. This CDR3 comprises 16 residues. V was shortened by 5 bases and J by 8 bases, with 21 bases between the two germline ends. The CDR3 loop reads CASSNTVDTIGEKLFF. The CDR3 bases are TGCGCCAGCAGTAACACGGTGGACACGATAGGGGAAAAACTGTTTTTT.

The rearrangement uses TRBV5-4 and TRBJ2-5; TRBD2 matches at 8 bases. Germline lookup yields CDR1 SGHNT and CDR2 YYREEE (reference sequence). V was clipped by 4 bases and J by 3 bases; unmatched bases: 11. The length of the CDR3 is 16 residues. The CDR3 DNA reads TGTGCCAGCAGCGAACCAGGCGGGGGGCGCAAAGAGACCCAGTACTTC. This encodes CASSEPGGGRKETQYF. Drawing the rest from reference TRBV5-4 and TRBJ2-5, the complete variable domain is ETGVTQSPTHLIKTRGQQVTLRCSSQSGHNTVSWYQQALGQGPQFIFQYYREEENGRGNFPPRFSGLQFPNYSSELNVNALELDDSALYLCASSEPGGGRKETQYFGPGTRLLVL.

This rearrangement joins TRBV6-4 to TRBJ2-3; no clear D. Trimming removed 3 bases from V and 2 bases from J, with 9 bases in between. Germline V lookup: CDR1 MRHNA, CDR2 SNTAGT. This CDR3 region has 14 residues. The DNA for the CDR3 is TGTGCCAGCAGTGAGAAGCCGGACACAGATACGCAGTATTTT. It codes for CASSEKPDTDTQYF.

V gene TRBV29-1 combines with J gene TRBJ2-7; D is uncertain. The V end lost 4 bases, the J end lost 2 bases, and 12 bases lay between the germline ends. The CDR3 consists of 13 residues. The germline gives CDR1 SQVTM, CDR2 ANQGSEA. The CDR3, as DNA: TGCAGCGTTGTAGGACCAGAAACCTACGAGCAGTACTTC. It encodes CSVVGPETYEQYF.

The genes are TRBV3-1 and TRBJ2-5; D is possibly TRBD1 (6 bases). This CDR3 region has 14 residues. In germline, CDR1 is LGHDT, CDR2 YNNKEL (reference sequence). Trimming pared 2 bases from V and 2 bases from J, leaving 9 bases between. The chain's CDR3 is CASSQQRGQETQYF. DNA of the CDR3: TGTGCCAGCAGCCAACAAAGGGGGCAAGAGACCCAGTACTTC.

The gene calls are TRBV2 and TRBJ1-2; 9 bases fit TRBD1. The CDR3 contains 12 residues. Trimming cost V 8 bases and J 8 bases; bases outside gene matches: 6. CDR1 SNHLY and CDR2 FYNNEI come from the germline V gene. CDR3 amino acids: CASGRDREGYTF. The CDR3 region has the DNA TGTGCCAGCGGGCGGGACAGGGAAGGCTACACCTTC.

CDR3 residues: CATSREGENEKLFF. The DNA for the CDR3 is TGTGCCACCAGCAGGGAGGGAGAAAATGAAAAACTGTTTTTT. This rearrangement joins TRBV15 to TRBJ1-4, with D unresolved. CDR1 and CDR2 (germline): LNHNV, YYDKDF (reference sequence). V dropped 3 bases and J dropped 5 bases, with 10 bases sitting between them. This CDR3 is 14 amino acids long.

The chain combines TRBV5-6 with TRBJ1-1; no clear D gene. CDR1 and CDR2 from the germline V gene are SGHDT and YYEEEE. Between the trimmed V and J ends, which lost 6 bases and 4 bases, there was a span of 10 bases. The CDR3 totals 12 residues. The CDR3 loop reads CASTTYGTEAFF. For the CDR3, the DNA is TGTGCCAGCACCACTTACGGCACTGAAGCTTTCTTT. Full variable domain (remainder filled in from reference TRBV5-6 and TRBJ1-1): DAGVTQSPTHLIKTRGQQVTLRCSPKSGHDTVSWYQQALGQGPQFIFQYYEEEERQRGNFPDRFSGHQFPNYSSELNVNALLLGDSALYLCASTTYGTEAFFGQGTRLTVV.

The rearrangement uses TRBV27 and TRBJ1-5; D not certain. This CDR3 contains 14 residues. V was pared by 0 bases and J by 3 bases, with 6 bases between. Germline V gene sequence: CDR1 MNHEY, CDR2 SMNVEV (reference sequence). CDR3 DNA: TGTGCCAGCAGTTTATCGATCAACAATCAGCCCCAGCATTTT. It codes for CASSLSINNQPQHF.

This clonotype was detected a few times. The CDR3 here is CASSYPSGEVRGYEQYF. The CDR3 DNA follows: TGTGCCAGCAGTTACCCGAGCGGGGAGGTGCGAGGATACGAGCAGTACTTC. The chain links TRBV6-5 to TRBJ2-7; 7 bases are shared with TRBD2. Germline lookup yields CDR1 MNHEY and CDR2 SVGAGI. V dropped 2 bases and J dropped 4; count of bases not matched to a gene: 14. The CDR3 spans 17 residues.

The CDR3 DNA reads as TGTGCCAGCAGTTTGCACCTACAGGGGCCGTACGAGCAGTACTTC. The encoded protein is CASSLHLQGPYEQYF. The V and J genes are TRBV28 and TRBJ2-7, with 7 nucleotides matching TRBD1. J was trimmed by 4 bases and V by 3 bases; bases with no gene match: 9. Germline loops: CDR1 MDHEN, CDR2 SYDVKM. This CDR3 has 15 amino acids.

V gene TRBV20-1 combines with J gene TRBJ2-2; 14 bases agree with TRBD2. The CDR3 loop spans 15 amino acids. Losses at the gene ends were 5 bases for V and 5 bases for J; bases not matched to a gene: 4. Germline values: CDR1 DFQATT, CDR2 SNEGSKA (reference sequence). DNA of the CDR3: TGCAGTGCTCCCCGACTAGCGGGAGGGACCGGGGAGCTGTTTTTT. This encodes CSAPRLAGGTGELFF.

The V and J genes are TRBV5-4 and TRBJ1-2, with D perhaps matching TRBD1 (6 bases). The CDR3 has 17 amino acids. Germline CDR1 and CDR2: SGHNT and YYREEE (reference sequence). Trimming removed 2 bases from V and 3 bases from J, with 20 bases in between. For the CDR3, the DNA is TGTGCCAGCAGCTTAGGAGAATTGAGGACAGCCGACTATGGCTACACCTTC. This gives the protein CASSLGELRTADYGYTF. Complete variable domain (other parts from reference TRBV5-4 and TRBJ1-2): ETGVTQSPTHLIKTRGQQVTLRCSSQSGHNTVSWYQQALGQGPQFIFQYYREEENGRGNFPPRFSGLQFPNYSSELNVNALELDDSALYLCASSLGELRTADYGYTFGSGTRLTVV.

V usage is TRBV12-3 or TRBV12-4 and J usage is TRBJ1-2, with a possible D match to TRBD1 (5 bases). The CDR3 consists of 11 residues. V dropped 8 bases and J dropped 7 bases, with 11 bases sitting between them. The CDR3 region has the DNA TGTGCCAGCGGGGTCGGGGGTGGCTACACCTTC. Amino acid sequence: CASGVGGGYTF.

This chain links TRBV6-2 or TRBV6-3 with TRBJ2-3, with unresolved D. The CDR3 is made up of 13 amino acids. The V gene lost 0 bases and the J gene lost 6 bases, with 7 bases spanning the gap. Germline values: CDR1 MNHEY, CDR2 SVGEGT. The DNA for the CDR3 is TGTGCCAGCAGTTACTCGTCGAGGGATACGCAGTATTTT. Protein sequence: CASSYSSRDTQYF.

The V gene is TRBV29-1, the J gene TRBJ2-1, with D perhaps matching TRBD2 (5 bases). V gave up 7 bases and J gave up 8 bases, with 15 bases separating them. Germline CDR1 and CDR2: SQVTM and ANQGSEA. The CDR3 runs to 12 residues. CDR3 residues: CSGGLEWDEQFF. The CDR3 DNA sequence: TGCAGCGGCGGACTGGAATGGGATGAGCAGTTCTTC.